This TCR beta chain was sequenced in a study of cytomegalovirus exposure and HLA in healthy donors. Study-wide results and limits: Rare TCR sequences dominated, though some public TCRs recurred in many donors. High sensitivity and specificity were reportedly achieved when the classifier diagnosed cytomegalovirus status. The listing of 150 or so TCR beta chains classed them as cytomegalovirus-associated.

Sequencing was performed with immunoSEQ multiplex PCR; in TCRdb, only in-frame clones are kept and a portion is missing. The sample has 110,000 to 150,000 clones, 85% to 90% seen once. The donors were in the approximately 110-subject validation cohort; that cohort was separate from the roughly 700-subject first cohort. The CDR3 loop spans 16 amino acids. The germline V gene encodes CDR1 MNHNS and CDR2 SASEGT. The V and J ends lost 1 base and 3 bases, in that order; junction bases with no gene match: 7. Note on this clone: Antigen specificity is unknown.

The chain carries TRBV6-1 and TRBJ2-7; 9 nucleotides line up with TRBD1. Input material: PBMCs. The receptor was isolated from a young man in good health and CMV-seronegative. The CDR3 DNA is TGTGCCAGCAGTGAAGGCACCGGGACAGGGAGCTACGAGCAGTACTTC. It translates to CASSEGTGTGSYEQYF.